What follows are 29 T cell receptor beta chains derived from one specimen sequenced in a study of blood T cell repertoires in COVID-19. The assay was immunoSEQ multiplex PCR, and TCRdb's table has in-frame clones only and misses some. The sample contains 150,000 to 200,000 clones, 78% of which appear only once. The sequencing sample was made of PBMCs or T cells enriched from blood (not recorded which). These TCRs come from a woman in her forties or fifties who had recovered from COVID-19.

V gene TRBV5-6 combines with J gene TRBJ2-7; 8 bases agree with TRBD2. CDR1 and CDR2 (germline): SGHDT, YYEEEE. Unmatched junction bases numbered 6, after V lost 1 base and J lost 0 bases. The CDR3 extends over 16 amino acids. CDR3 sequence: CASSLTRGRHSYEQYF. The CDR3 bases are TGTGCCAGCAGCTTGACCCGCGGGAGGCACTCCTACGAGCAGTACTTC. The whole variable domain, remainder taken from reference TRBV5-6 and TRBJ2-7, is DAGVTQSPTHLIKTRGQQVTLRCSPKSGHDTVSWYQQALGQGPQFIFQYYEEEERQRGNFPDRFSGHQFPNYSSELNVNALLLGDSALYLCASSLTRGRHSYEQYFGPGTRLTVT.

This chain uses TRBV7-6 with TRBJ2-6; possible D gene TRBD2, 6 bases. Germline lookup yields CDR1 SGHVS and CDR2 FNYEAQ. The CDR3 consists of 17 residues. Trimming stripped 2 bases from V and 1 base from J, with 12 bases between. CDR3 protein: CASSLWTGASGANVLTF. CDR3 DNA: TGTGCCAGCAGCTTATGGACGGGAGCTTCTGGGGCCAACGTCCTGACTTTC.

This chain uses TRBV7-6 with TRBJ2-1, with 8 positions matching TRBD2. Unmatched junction bases numbered 10, after V lost 2 bases and J lost 7 bases. The V gene's germline CDR1 is SGHVS and CDR2 FNYEAQ. There are 16 residues in the CDR3. As DNA, the CDR3 is TGTGCCAGCAGCTTACAGGCGGCGGGAGGACAAAATGAGCAGTTCTTC. Translation gives CASSLQAAGGQNEQFF.

J is TRBJ1-4 and V is TRBV29-1; 8 positions match TRBD1. This CDR3 is 13 amino acids long. From germline, CDR1 is SQVTM and CDR2 ANQGSEA. V gave up 6 bases and J gave up 8 bases; unmatched junction bases: 8. CDR3 amino acids: CSVGTGGWEKLFF. As DNA, the CDR3 is TGCAGCGTAGGCACAGGGGGTTGGGAAAAACTGTTTTTT.

This clone was detected once. The V call is TRBV20-1, the J call TRBJ2-7; 10 positions agree with TRBD2. V trimming: 3 bases; J trimming: 4 bases; junction bases outside the gene matches: 6. Per germline, CDR1 DFQATT and CDR2 SNEGSKA (reference sequence). The CDR3 sequence is 14 residues long. CDR3 in DNA: TGCAGTGCTAGTTATCCTAGCGGGAGTTACGAGCAGTACTTC. Its protein is CSASYPSGSYEQYF.

This clone has only one observation. The gene calls are TRBV7-9 and TRBJ1-4; D is possibly TRBD1 (5 bases). Per germline, CDR1 SEHNR and CDR2 FQNEAQ (reference sequence). The V end was cut by 1 base, the J end by 4 bases, with 7 bases between. The CDR3 consists of 14 residues. The CDR3 DNA reads as TGTGCCAGCAGCTTAGGACAGATTAATGAAAAACTGTTTTTT. It yields the protein CASSLGQINEKLFF.

This clone was observed a few times. The chain uses TRBV28 and TRBJ1-5, with D perhaps matching TRBD1 (6 bases). The germline gives CDR1 MDHEN, CDR2 SYDVKM. Between the trimmed V and J ends, which lost 7 bases and 4 bases, there was a span of 11 bases. This CDR3 contains 13 residues. CDR3 sequence (DNA): TGTGCCAGCAATACAGGACAGAATCAGCCCCAGCATTTT. Protein: CASNTGQNQPQHF.

This sequence joins TRBV3-1 (or the pseudogene TRBV3-2) and TRBJ1-2, with TRBD1 matching 7 bases. Germline CDR1 is LGHDT and CDR2 is YNNKEL (reference sequence). V gave up 2 bases and J gave up 2 bases; unmatched junction bases: 2. There are 14 residues in the CDR3. In nucleotides, the CDR3 is TGTGCCAGCAGCCAAAGGGGGCACAACTATGGCTACACCTTC. Translation gives CASSQRGHNYGYTF.

A single count supports this clone. This chain uses TRBV4-1 with TRBJ2-6, with TRBD1 matching over 8 bases. Germline V gene lookup returns CDR1 MGHRA and CDR2 YSYEKL. V was clipped by 5 bases and J by 0 bases; unmatched bases: 6. The CDR3 spans 17 residues. CDR3 bases: TGCGCCAGCAGCTCGCAGGGGGCCCTCTCTGGGGCCAACGTCCTGACTTTC. Translated: CASSSQGALSGANVLTF.

The table lists this clone with a few counts. V and J are TRBV7-9 and TRBJ1-5; D gene unclear. V lost 3 bases and J lost 5, with 8 bases in between. The CDR3 is 13 residues long. Germline V gene lookup returns CDR1 SEHNR and CDR2 FQNEAQ (reference sequence). The CDR3 reads CASSLTRDQPQHF. The DNA of the CDR3 is TGTGCCAGCAGCTTGACTAGGGATCAGCCCCAGCATTTT.

The chain uses TRBV20-1 and TRBJ1-1; D is undetermined. V was pared by 6 bases and J by 7 bases, with 12 bases between. The CDR3 has 11 residues. In germline, CDR1 is DFQATT, CDR2 SNEGSKA (reference sequence). The CDR3 sequence: CSATPFDEAFF. Written as DNA, the CDR3 is TGCAGTGCCACACCTTTCGATGAAGCTTTCTTT.

The rearrangement joins TRBV5-1 to TRBJ2-2; 8 bases match TRBD2. J gave up 1 base and V 0 bases, and 5 bases lay outside the gene matches. The CDR3 spans 17 residues. In germline, CDR1 is SGHRS, CDR2 YFSETQ. This CDR3 reads CASSLAPAGGNTGELFF. Here the CDR3 DNA reads TGCGCCAGCAGCTTGGCCCCCGCGGGGGGGAACACCGGGGAGCTGTTTTTT. Looking up the rest from reference TRBV5-1 and TRBJ2-2 gives the full variable domain: KAGVTQTPRYLIKTRGQQVTLSCSPISGHRSVSWYQQTPGQGLQFLFEYFSETQRNKGNFPGRFSGRQFSNSRSEMNVSTLELGDSALYLCASSLAPAGGNTGELFFGEGSRLTVL.

This clone has only a few counts. CDR3 protein: CASGLRGQETQYF. DNA for the CDR3: TGTGCTAGTGGTTTGCGGGGACAAGAGACCCAGTACTTC. The chain employs TRBV12-5 and TRBJ2-5; D is possibly TRBD2 (5 bases). The CDR3 has 13 residues. The V end was cut by 2 bases, the J end by 2 bases, with 6 bases between. Germline V gene sequence: CDR1 LGHNT, CDR2 FRNRAP.

The rearrangement links TRBV4-3 to TRBJ1-2; 8 bases map to TRBD1. Germline trimming cut 6 bases from V and 4 bases from J; bases unmatched to any gene: 4. Germline-derived CDR1 and CDR2 are LGHNA and YSLEER. There are 13 residues in the CDR3. CDR3 protein: CASSQDRAYGYTF. The CDR3 DNA sequence: TGCGCCAGCAGTCAGGACAGGGCCTATGGCTACACCTTC.

The rearrangement uses TRBV6-5 and TRBJ2-3; D is unclear. The V end was cut by 8 bases, the J end by 0 bases, with 6 bases between. The germline gives CDR1 MNHEY, CDR2 SVGAGI. This CDR3 region has 12 residues. CDR3: CASEFSTDTQYF. The CDR3 bases are TGTGCCAGCGAGTTTAGCACAGATACGCAGTATTTT.

This chain uses TRBV28 with TRBJ2-3, with TRBD2 matching 9 bases. CDR3 length equals 19 residues. The V and J ends lost 3 bases and 3 bases, in that order; junction bases with no gene match: 16. CDR1 MDHEN and CDR2 SYDVKM come from the germline V gene. CDR3 in DNA: TGTGCCAGCAGTTTGGGGGGACTAGCCTTTAAGGAAGGGACAGATACGCAGTATTTT. Encoded protein: CASSLGGLAFKEGTDTQYF.

This clone was counted a single time. V is TRBV19 and J is TRBJ1-4; the D gene is possibly TRBD1 (5 bases). V dropped 8 bases and J dropped 1 base, with 11 bases sitting between them. The CDR3 has 14 residues. Germline loops: CDR1 LNHDA, CDR2 SQIVND (reference sequence). The CDR3, as DNA: TGTGCCAGTCGCGGGACTCAAACTAATGAAAAACTGTTTTTT. It is translated as CASRGTQTNEKLFF.

The chain couples TRBV27 to TRBJ2-6; D is ambiguous. The CDR3 totals 15 residues. V was pared by 3 bases and J by 4 bases, with 10 bases between. Germline V gene sequence: CDR1 MNHEY, CDR2 SMNVEV (reference sequence). CDR3 in DNA: TGTGCCAGCAGTTTCCTGGGCGCAGGGGCCAACGTCCTGACTTTC. Translated: CASSFLGAGANVLTF.

V usage is TRBV4-3 and J usage is TRBJ1-6, with D possibly TRBD1 on 6 matching bases. V was trimmed by 0 bases and J by 3 bases, leaving 12 bases between them. From germline, CDR1 is LGHNA and CDR2 YSLEER. The CDR3 has 17 amino acids. The CDR3 DNA sequence: TGCGCCAGCAGCCAAGAAAGCGCAGGGGTCTATAATTCACCCCTCCACTTT. This sequence encodes CASSQESAGVYNSPLHF.

The V and J genes are TRBV7-9 and TRBJ1-2; the D gene is possibly TRBD1 (5 bases). The CDR3 is 14 amino acids. V gave up 1 base and J gave up 5 bases, with 11 bases separating them. The germline V gene encodes CDR1 SEHNR and CDR2 FQNEAQ (reference sequence). The CDR3 is CASSLDGRAYGYTF. CDR3 nucleotide sequence: TGTGCCAGCAGCTTAGATGGCAGGGCATATGGCTACACCTTC.

J is TRBJ2-5 and V is TRBV28; 9 positions agree with TRBD2. The CDR3 spans 13 residues. The trim removed 11 bases at V and 4 bases at J, leaving 8 bases unmatched. Germline CDR1 is MDHEN and CDR2 is SYDVKM. CDR3 nucleotide sequence: TGTGCCTTAAGGCGGGAGGGGGCAGAGACCCAGTACTTC. Translated, it gives CALRREGAETQYF.

The V call is TRBV7-2, the J call TRBJ1-4, with D maybe TRBD1 (5 bases). In germline, CDR1 is SGHTA, CDR2 FQGNSA. V lost 5 bases, J lost 4 bases, and 17 bases lay in between. This CDR3 region has 16 residues. This CDR3 reads CASSPSHRGSNEKLFF. In DNA, the CDR3 is TGTGCCAGCAGCCCATCCCACCGGGGGAGTAATGAAAAACTGTTTTTT.

The V gene is TRBV7-9, the J gene TRBJ1-1, with D unresolved. Germline-derived CDR1 and CDR2 are SEHNR and FQNEAQ (reference sequence). The CDR3 has 13 residues. The germline V and J ends were trimmed by 1 base and 5 bases, with 8 bases remaining between them. The CDR3 DNA is TGTGCCAGCAGCTTAGTCGACTTTACTGAAGCTTTCTTT. Its protein is CASSLVDFTEAFF.

The chain recombines TRBV30 with TRBJ2-7, with 8 positions matching TRBD1. Trimming cost V 5 bases and J 3 bases; bases outside gene matches: 6. In germline, CDR1 is GTSNPN, CDR2 SVGIG (reference sequence). The CDR3 contains 13 residues. This chain's CDR3 is CAWGRQGSYEQYF. CDR3 sequence (DNA): TGTGCCTGGGGCCGACAGGGGAGCTACGAGCAGTACTTC.

This chain links TRBV5-5 with TRBJ1-1; 9 bases fit TRBD1. CDR3 length: 16 residues. Germline-derived CDR1 and CDR2 are SGHKS and YYEKEE (reference sequence). Losses at the gene ends were 3 bases for V and 1 base for J; bases not matched to a gene: 7. The CDR3, as DNA: TGTGCCAGCAGCTGGGCCCCGGACAGGGGGAACACTGAAGCTTTCTTT. This translates into CASSWAPDRGNTEAFF.

This sequence joins TRBV6-5 and TRBJ2-5, with 9 positions matching TRBD1. The germline V gene encodes CDR1 MNHEY and CDR2 SVGAGI. The CDR3 has 13 amino acids. V dropped 5 bases and J dropped 5; count of bases not matched to a gene: 3. The CDR3: CASSRQGGETQYF. In DNA form, the CDR3 reads TGTGCCAGCAGTCGACAGGGGGGGGAGACCCAGTACTTC.

V and J are TRBV4-2 and TRBJ2-7, with 8 nucleotides matching TRBD2. J lost 4 bases, V lost 1 base, and 12 bases had no gene match. CDR3 length: 17 amino acids. CDR1 LGHNA and CDR2 YNFKEQ come from the germline V gene. CDR3 loop: CASSQVTQRERSYEQYF. The CDR3 DNA follows: TGTGCCAGCAGCCAAGTAACGCAGCGGGAGCGTAGTTACGAGCAGTACTTC.

V is TRBV7-3 and J is TRBJ2-2; the match to TRBD1 covers 9 bases. Germline V gene lookup returns CDR1 SGHTA and CDR2 FQGTGA. The junction had 5 bases not matched to a gene; V was cut back by 6 bases and J by 3 bases. This CDR3 spans 15 amino acids. The CDR3: CASRATGGDTGELFF. For the CDR3, the DNA is TGTGCCAGCAGGGCAACAGGGGGCGACACCGGGGAGCTGTTTTTT.

The rearrangement joins TRBV7-9 to TRBJ1-2; the D is unclear. V was cut by 0 bases and J by 4 bases, with 9 bases left in between. This CDR3 contains 14 residues. Germline V lookup: CDR1 SEHNR, CDR2 FQNEAQ (reference sequence). The CDR3, as DNA: TGTGCCAGCAGCTTAGCCCCAGGCATCTATGGCTACACCTTC. As protein: CASSLAPGIYGYTF.